This T cell receptor beta chain was identified during a study of spatial heterogeneity in lung cancer (dated by TCRdb to between 2018 and 2021). With respect to the entire study: Samples were obtained from approximately 70 patients with early-stage, untreated non-small cell lung cancer from the lung TRACERx cohort. Beta-chain transcripts were consistently detected in greater numbers than alpha-chain transcripts, which likely reflected higher beta-chain transcript abundance. TCR repertoire features were related to nonsynonymous mutation counts determined by whole-exome sequencing of tumor tissue. TCR alpha and beta repertoires were quantitatively compared across multiple tumor regions, matched nontumor lung and blood in non-small cell lung cancer. Follow-up PBMC samples were sequenced whenever available, with the median time to follow-up being 2 to 3 years after resection. In the raw uncorrected reads, each unique combination of TCR and UMI appeared on average more than ten times. At surgery, hundreds of tumor regions, 61 to 75 matched nontumor lung samples and a few dozen PBMC samples were TCR-sequenced for both alpha and beta chains. Paper-wide results and their limitations: Ubiquitous expanded tumor TCRs were detected in blood more often at tumor resection than at routine follow-up. Additional single-cell paired TCR alpha and beta sequencing was considered necessary to confirm, at a functional level, the hypothesis that regional TCRs recognize regional mutations. Only 15 or so patients were included in the comparisons of baseline and follow-up blood repertoires.

The cysteine opens and the phenylalanine closes a CDR3 of 12 amino acids. The read is trimmed to its CDR3 DNA, 36 bases read in frame from base 1. The junction shows trimming of 7 bases on V and 3 bases on J, plus 10 bases between the germline ends. CDR1 and CDR2 were assigned from the germline V gene as ENHRY and SYGVKD. As regards this clonotype: Its antigen remains unidentified. The input lacks base qualities; no much larger clone sits a single base away.

Read against the paper, the sample's time point label means: blood at routine non-recurrence follow-up after resection. Without any cell sorting, TCR sequencing was performed on whole RNA extracted either from tumor and nontumor lung tissue or from cryopreserved PBMC samples. Patients were selected for TCR sequencing only if sufficient RNA was available from at least two tumor regions. The library was obtained by 5' RACE. Sequencing was carried out with a NextSeq 500. To allow correction of PCR and sequencing errors, the TCR library protocol tagged every TCR cDNA molecule with a unique molecular identifier. The source study handled its data this way. TCR identification, UMI-based error correction and CDR3 extraction were all carried out with Decombinator tools. TCRs above a frequency of 2 per 1,000, corresponding to the top 1% of the tumor frequency distribution, were defined as expanded. Renyi diversity was calculated using the R vegan package after each repertoire was subsampled 100 times to 5,000 TCRs. To build CDR3 similarity networks, amino acid triplet string-kernel similarity was used, and CDR3s were connected when their pairwise similarity was above 0.82. TCRdb reprocessing: public reads trimmed at Q25 with fastp, clones called with MiXCR, in-frame beta chains kept. Rows with one shared CDR3 protein collapse into an entry with the most common genes and DNA. These V and J calls are TCRdb output, not the study's own analysis. Within this sample are approximately 18,000 distinct CDR3 sequences, with approximately 20% of them counted one time only. The ten largest clones add up to around 6% of the sample.

This receptor was identified in a male donor with early-stage non-small cell lung cancer. The specimen was PBMCs, collected at follow-up. The rearrangement combines TRBV10-3 with TRBJ2-7, and possibly TRBD2, on 5 matching bases. The DNA sequence is given as TGTGCCATCAACTCCGGGGACTACGAGCAGTACTTC. Translated, this is CAINSGDYEQYF.